Listed below are T cell receptor beta chains from one sample, sequenced in a study of shared clonotypes between healthy human individuals. Using immunoSEQ multiplex PCR, the repertoire was profiled, and TCRdb retains in-frame clones only, with some absent. The sample holds some 2 million clones, roughly 94% seen once. The material sequenced was naive CD4+ T cells sorted from blood. The receptor source for this set is a young man in good health. The CDR3 runs from the conserved cysteine through the conserved F or W. The D gene is left open where the match is weak. Only part of the rows carry a size: once, few, many, or a class if the clone is expanded.

d_call j_call v_call clone_size cdr3_aa cdr3_nt
TRBD2 TRBJ2-7 TRBV5-8 . CASSLAAGSGEQYF TGTGCCAGCAGCTTGGCAGCGGGGTCCGGCGAGCAGTACTTC
TRBD2 TRBJ2-7 TRBV5-8 . CASSLLTSGVIREQYF TGTGCCAGCAGCTTGCTGACTAGCGGGGTAATTCGTGAGCAGTACTTC
. TRBJ2-2 TRBV10-3 . CAISRPNTGELFF TGTGCCATTTCTCGTCCGAACACCGGGGAGCTGTTTTTT
. TRBJ2-7 TRBV6-1 . CASRQDSYEQYF TGTGCCAGCAGGCAAGACTCATACGAGCAGTACTTC
TRBD1 TRBJ1-6 TRBV5-5 . CASSYRDRGPYNSPLHF TGTGCCAGCAGCTACCGGGACAGGGGACCCTATAATTCACCCCTCCACTTT
TRBD1 TRBJ2-7 TRBV10-3 once CAISKQTTGGNEQYF TGTGCCATCAGTAAACAAACGACAGGGGGCAACGAGCAGTACTTC
. TRBJ1-1 TRBV10-3 . CAISEMLNTEAFF TGTGCCATCAGTGAGATGTTGAACACTGAAGCTTTCTTT
. TRBJ1-2 TRBV7-2 . CASSLSGKGLYGYTF TGTGCCAGCAGCTTATCGGGGAAGGGCCTCTATGGCTACACCTTC
. TRBJ2-7 TRBV10-1 few CASRLVYHYEQYF TGCGCCAGCAGACTTGTATATCACTACGAGCAGTACTTC
. TRBJ1-6 TRBV7-6 once CASSLGEGSSYNSPLHF TGTGCCAGCAGCTTAGGGGAGGGTAGCTCCTATAATTCACCCCTCCACTTT
. TRBJ2-7 TRBV5-1 many CASSLASYTGYEQYF TGCGCCAGCAGCTTGGCTTCCTATACAGGGTACGAGCAGTACTTC
. TRBJ1-2 TRBV19 . CASNVGGYGYTF TGTGCCAGTAACGTGGGAGGGTATGGCTACACCTTC
. TRBJ1-6 TRBV5-6 once CASSLVVAGSSYNSPLHF TGTGCCAGCAGCTTGGTCGTGGCAGGGAGCTCCTATAATTCACCCCTCCACTTT
. TRBJ1-1 TRBV29-1 . CSVAGWNTEAFF TGCAGCGTTGCAGGGTGGAACACTGAAGCTTTCTTT
. TRBJ2-3 TRBV28 . CASSFDPGRGPTDTQYF TGTGCCAGCAGTTTCGACCCGGGGCGAGGACCCACAGATACGCAGTATTTT
. TRBJ2-3 TRBV5-4 . CASSRTGSTDTQYF TGTGCCAGCAGCCGGACGGGGAGCACAGATACGCAGTATTTT
TRBD1 TRBJ2-5 TRBV27 . CASRTGETQYF TGTGCCAGCAGGACAGGGGAGACCCAGTACTTC
. TRBJ2-2 TRBV6-6 . CASLRDSGTGELFF TGTGCCAGCCTCAGGGATTCGGGCACCGGGGAGCTGTTTTTT
TRBD1 TRBJ2-1 TRBV5-1 . CASSVGQGGNEQFF TGCGCCAGCAGCGTCGGACAGGGAGGCAATGAGCAGTTCTTC
. TRBJ1-3 TRBV7-6 . CASSQGLSSSGNTIYF TGTGCCAGCAGTCAGGGGCTTTCAAGCTCTGGAAACACCATATATTTT
TRBD1 TRBJ1-1 TRBV18 . CASSPARGNEAFF TGTGCCAGCTCACCCGCCAGGGGGAACGAAGCTTTCTTT
. TRBJ2-7 TRBV7-2 few CASSLQSGSYEQYF TGTGCCAGCAGCTTACAGTCGGGTTCCTACGAGCAGTACTTC
. TRBJ2-7 TRBV7-2 . CASSPQGSEQYF TGTGCCAGCAGCCCACAGGGTAGCGAGCAGTACTTC
TRBD1 TRBJ2-3 TRBV7-8 . CASSIGTGTDTQYF TGTGCCAGCAGCATCGGGACAGGGACAGATACGCAGTATTTT
. TRBJ2-3 TRBV11-3 . CASSLHSLPTDTQYF TGTGCCAGCAGCTTGCACTCGTTGCCCACAGATACGCAGTATTTT
. TRBJ2-2 TRBV5-4 few CASSGTGGPNTGELFF TGTGCCAGCAGCGGGACTGGCGGGCCGAACACCGGGGAGCTGTTTTTT
. TRBJ2-3 TRBV5-4 once CASSSGKGGTKSTDTQYF TGTGCCAGCAGCTCCGGCAAAGGGGGGACTAAGAGCACAGATACGCAGTATTTT
TRBD2 TRBJ2-1 TRBV28 . CASSGTSGAYNEQFF TGTGCCAGCAGTGGGACTAGCGGGGCCTACAATGAGCAGTTCTTC
. TRBJ2-7 TRBV10-1 . CASSESGGSYEQYF TGCGCCAGCAGTGAGTCGGGGGGCTCCTACGAGCAGTACTTC
TRBD1 TRBJ2-7 TRBV7-9 . CASSWIGTGGSYEQYF TGTGCCAGCAGCTGGATTGGGACAGGGGGGTCCTACGAGCAGTACTTC
TRBD1 TRBJ1-4 TRBV6-1 . CASRGDSSEKLFF TGTGCCAGCAGGGGGGACAGTAGCGAAAAACTGTTTTTT
TRBD1 TRBJ1-1 TRBV7-9 . CASSPGTGGGYTEAFF TGTGCCAGCAGCCCCGGGACAGGGGGTGGGTACACTGAAGCTTTCTTT
. TRBJ1-5 TRBV30 . CAWSVPRGANSNQPQHF TGTGCCTGGAGTGTACCGCGAGGGGCGAACAGCAATCAGCCCCAGCATTTT
TRBD2 TRBJ2-1 TRBV10-3 . CAISEKGLAGPNEQFF TGTGCCATCAGTGAGAAGGGACTAGCGGGACCGAATGAGCAGTTCTTC
. TRBJ2-6 TRBV5-4 . CASNGGSGPSGANVLTF TGTGCCAGCAACGGGGGTAGCGGACCCTCTGGGGCCAACGTCCTGACTTTC
. TRBJ1-1 TRBV6-5 . CASSTYTGNTEAFF TGTGCCAGCAGTACTTATACAGGGAACACTGAAGCTTTCTTT
. TRBJ2-5 TRBV11-2 . CASSLLKAFQETQYF TGTGCCAGCAGCTTATTAAAGGCTTTCCAAGAGACCCAGTACTTC
. TRBJ2-1 TRBV28 . CAGLQRVSYNEQFF TGTGCCGGCCTACAGCGGGTCTCCTACAATGAGCAGTTCTTC
TRBD1 TRBJ2-1 TRBV4-1 . CASSLTLFLRGLGPNEQFF TGCGCCAGCAGCCTCACTTTATTTCTTAGGGGGCTGGGCCCCAATGAGCAGTTCTTC
. TRBJ1-6 TRBV18 few CASSPQRNSPLHF TGTGCCAGCTCACCACAAAGGAATTCACCCCTCCACTTT
TRBD2 TRBJ2-7 TRBV5-4 once CASSLVLRESEQYF TGTGCCAGCAGCTTGGTTTTGCGGGAGTCCGAGCAGTACTTC
. TRBJ1-1 TRBV9 . CASSVATGVNTEAFF TGTGCCAGCAGCGTAGCTACCGGGGTCAACACTGAAGCTTTCTTT
. TRBJ1-1 TRBV7-9 . CASSFDSGTTEAFF TGTGCCAGCAGCTTTGATTCAGGGACCACTGAAGCTTTCTTT
. TRBJ2-4 TRBV28 . CASSFSGLAKNIQYF TGTGCCAGCAGTTTCAGTGGGTTAGCCAAAAACATTCAGTACTTC
. TRBJ1-2 TRBV4-3 . CASSQDQQGRYGYTF TGCGCCAGCAGCCAAGATCAACAGGGCCGCTATGGCTACACCTTC
TRBD1 TRBJ2-1 TRBV7-9 . CASSYRGTYNEQFF TGTGCCAGCAGCTACAGGGGTACCTACAATGAGCAGTTCTTC
. TRBJ2-5 TRBV7-9 . CASSFRTDQETQYF TGTGCCAGCAGCTTTCGGACAGATCAAGAGACCCAGTACTTC
. TRBJ2-5 TRBV4-1 . CASSQGARYQETQYF TGCGCCAGCAGCCAAGGGGCTAGGTACCAAGAGACCCAGTACTTC
. TRBJ2-2 TRBV5-1 . CASTRDKLSTGELFF TGCGCCAGCACCAGGGACAAGTTGTCCACCGGGGAGCTGTTTTTT